This TCR beta chain was retrieved from a study of cytomegalovirus exposure and HLA in healthy donors. Data came from immunoSEQ multiplex PCR; TCRdb stores just in-frame clones and leaves some out. The table lists 100,000 to 150,000 clones, approximately 88% of them singletons. This CDR3 contains 15 residues. The ends lost 3 bases at V and 3 bases at J; junction bases unmatched: 11. Per germline, CDR1 SQVTM and CDR2 ANQGSEA. The V call is TRBV29-1, the J call TRBJ2-7, with 7 nucleotides matching TRBD1. The sample was PBMCs. The sequence was obtained from a woman aged 18-30 years in good health and CMV-seronegative. The CDR3 sequence is CSVDGAGGADYEQYF. The CDR3, as DNA: TGCAGCGTTGACGGTGCAGGGGGAGCGGACTACGAGCAGTACTTC.